These 31 T cell receptor beta chains were sequenced from one sample in a study of shared clonotypes between healthy human individuals. Profiling relied on immunoSEQ multiplex PCR, and the TCRdb table lists in-frame clones only, not all of them. The sample holds about 1.5 million clones, roughly 95% seen once. The sequenced sample consisted of naive CD4+ T cells sorted from blood. Subset reported: CD45RA+ positively selected. These receptor sequences come from a man aged 30 to 45 in good health.

This chain links TRBV28 with TRBJ2-1; TRBD2 agrees at 8 bases. The CDR3 runs to 15 residues. Unmatched junction bases numbered 8, after V lost 1 base and J lost 9 bases. From germline, CDR1 is MDHEN and CDR2 SYDVKM. CDR3 residues: CASSLFGGRNGEQFF. In DNA, the CDR3 is TGTGCCAGCAGTTTATTCGGCGGGAGGAACGGTGAGCAGTTCTTC.

The sample holds one count of this clone. The rearrangement links TRBV7-2 to TRBJ1-1; D gene uncertain. The V end was cut by 0 bases, the J end by 0 bases, with 5 bases between. Germline values: CDR1 SGHTA, CDR2 FQGNSA. The CDR3 has 14 amino acids. Here the CDR3 DNA reads TGTGCCAGCAGCTTAGCTCCCATGAACACTGAAGCTTTCTTT. It yields the protein CASSLAPMNTEAFF.

This chain uses TRBV5-4 with TRBJ2-7; perhaps TRBD2 as D (6 bases). The germline V and J ends were trimmed by 4 bases and 0 bases, with 14 bases remaining between them. Germline assignment: CDR1 SGHNT and CDR2 YYREEE (reference sequence). The CDR3 is 15 amino acids. CDR3 coding DNA: TGTGCCAGCAGCCTCCTGGGAGCGGGCTCCTACGAGCAGTACTTC. Amino acid sequence: CASSLLGAGSYEQYF.

The chain joins TRBV7-2 to TRBJ2-2; D unresolved. CDR1 and CDR2 from the germline V gene are SGHTA and FQGNSA. The CDR3 has 13 residues. Trimming took off 5 bases at V and 7 bases at J, with 11 bases between the two ends. CDR3 in amino acids: CASSPRSIGELFF. As DNA, the CDR3 is TGTGCCAGCAGCCCCCGTTCTATCGGGGAGCTGTTTTTT.

V is TRBV18 and J is TRBJ2-5; D is undetermined. Trimming pared 1 base from V and 6 bases from J, leaving 6 bases between. CDR3 length: 12 amino acids. Germline-derived CDR1 and CDR2 are KGHSH and LQKENI. DNA of the CDR3: TGTGCCAGCTCACCACTCGCAAAGACCCAGTACTTC. Amino acids: CASSPLAKTQYF. The variable domain in full, with the rest retrieved from reference TRBV18 and TRBJ2-5, is NAGVMQNPRHLVRRRGQEARLRCSPMKGHSHVYWYRQLPEEGLKFMVYLQKENIIDESGMPKERFSAEFPKEGPSILRIQQVVRGDSAAYFCASSPLAKTQYFGPGTRLLVL.

The rearrangement joins TRBV6-1 to TRBJ1-4; D call uncertain. The CDR3 has 14 residues. The V gene's germline CDR1 is MNHNS and CDR2 SASEGT. The ends were cut back, 10 bases at V and 3 bases at J, with 15 bases in the middle. DNA for the CDR3: TGTGCCATCAAGAATACCGCGTCTAATGAAAAACTGTTTTTT. As protein: CAIKNTASNEKLFF.

CDR3 region: CAISGGGLVPYRGYEQYF. CDR3 DNA: TGTGCCATCAGTGGGGGGGGACTAGTCCCCTACCGAGGGTACGAGCAGTACTTC. V is TRBV10-3 and J is TRBJ2-7; TRBD2 aligns across 8 bases. Germline V gives CDR1 ENHRY, CDR2 SYGVKD. The junction had 18 bases not matched to a gene; V was cut back by 4 bases and J by 4 bases. The CDR3 consists of 18 residues.

J is TRBJ2-5 and V is TRBV7-2, with TRBD1 identical over 12 bases. This CDR3 is 18 amino acids long. Germline V CDR1 and CDR2: SGHTA, FQGNSA. The ends lost 0 bases at V and 0 bases at J; junction bases unmatched: 5. Written as DNA, the CDR3 is TGTGCCAGCAGCTTAGCGGGGACAGGGGGCTGGTACCAAGAGACCCAGTACTTC. Translated: CASSLAGTGGWYQETQYF.

Concerning this clone itself: Within the sample, other DNA sequences also encode this same CDR3. The chain has TRBV5-1 and TRBJ1-1, with D unresolved. V was pared by 2 bases and J by 5 bases, with 7 bases between. The CDR3 totals 12 residues. Germline V CDR1 and CDR2: SGHRS, YFSETQ. CDR3 sequence reads: CASSFPGTEAFF. As DNA, the CDR3 is TGCGCCAGCAGCTTCCCGGGGACTGAAGCTTTCTTT. Supplemented by reference TRBV5-1 and TRBJ1-1, the full variable domain reads KAGVTQTPRYLIKTRGQQVTLSCSPISGHRSVSWYQQTPGQGLQFLFEYFSETQRNKGNFPGRFSGRQFSNSRSEMNVSTLELGDSALYLCASSFPGTEAFFGQGTRLTVV.

This chain uses TRBV7-2 with TRBJ2-7, with D hard to call. Germline CDR1 is SGHTA and CDR2 is FQGNSA. Trimming pared 2 bases from V and 3 bases from J, leaving 11 bases between. The CDR3 totals 14 residues. CDR3 DNA sequence: TGTGCCAGCAGCTTAAACTCTAAGGGCTACGAGCAGTACTTC. Translated, it gives CASSLNSKGYEQYF.

The rearrangement joins TRBV19 to TRBJ2-7, with D perhaps given as TRBD1 or TRBD2 (5 bases each). From germline, CDR1 is LNHDA and CDR2 SQIVND (reference sequence). The CDR3 extends over 15 amino acids. V was shortened by 5 bases and J by 3 bases, with 17 bases between the two germline ends. CDR3 DNA: TGTGCCAGTAGTCCCTACGAGGGGCAGGGCTACGAGCAGTACTTC. It is translated as CASSPYEGQGYEQYF. The variable domain in full, with the rest retrieved from reference TRBV19 and TRBJ2-7, is DGGITQSPKYLFRKEGQNVTLSCEQNLNHDAMYWYRQDPGQGLRLIYYSQIVNDFQKGDIAEGYSVSREKKESFPLTVTSAQKNPTAFYLCASSPYEGQGYEQYFGPGTRLTVT.

The J gene is TRBJ2-2, the V gene TRBV18, with TRBD2 matching 9 bases. Unmatched junction bases numbered 7, after V lost 3 bases and J lost 5 bases. The CDR3 totals 16 residues. CDR1 and CDR2 from the germline V gene are KGHSH and LQKENI. In nucleotides, the CDR3 is TGTGCCAGCTCACCTTTCGCGACTAGCGGTACCGGGGAGCTGTTTTTT. It codes for CASSPFATSGTGELFF.

The J gene is TRBJ2-7, the V gene TRBV7-9, with D possibly being TRBD2 (6 bases). V shed 1 base and J shed 2 bases, with 9 bases lying between them. The CDR3 runs 14 residues. Looked up from germline, CDR1 is SEHNR and CDR2 is FQNEAQ (reference sequence). The CDR3 region has the DNA TGTGCCAGCAGCTTAGGCCGGGGGACCTACGAGCAGTACTTC. Translated: CASSLGRGTYEQYF.

V and J are TRBV28 and TRBJ2-2, with TRBD2 matching over 14 bases. The V gene's germline CDR1 is MDHEN and CDR2 SYDVKM. The CDR3 totals 16 residues. V shed 10 bases and J 7 bases; nucleotides not matched to a gene: 11. This CDR3 reads CATEDTGLAGVGELFF. The CDR3 DNA is TGTGCCACCGAAGACACGGGACTAGCGGGAGTCGGGGAGCTGTTTTTT.

The chain is built from TRBV27 and TRBJ2-7; weak D call: TRBD2 (5 bases). The V and J ends lost 3 bases and 9 bases respectively, with 15 bases between them. Germline V gene sequence: CDR1 MNHEY, CDR2 SMNVEV (reference sequence). This CDR3 has 13 amino acids. The chain's CDR3 is CASSFGETVGQYF. The CDR3 nucleotides are TGTGCCAGCAGTTTTGGGGAGACCGTCGGGCAGTACTTC.

The gene calls are TRBV6-1 and TRBJ2-3; 7 positions match TRBD2. The trim removed 8 bases at V and 3 bases at J, leaving 8 bases unmatched. Per germline, CDR1 MNHNS and CDR2 SASEGT. CDR3 length: 14 amino acids. CDR3 in DNA: TGTGCCAGCCGGAGGGAGGGGCGTACAGATACGCAGTATTTT. It is translated as CASRREGRTDTQYF.

This rearrangement joins TRBV10-1 to TRBJ2-7, with 9 nucleotides matching TRBD1. The germline CDR1 and CDR2 sequences are WNHNN and SYGVQD (reference sequence). The CDR3 runs to 13 residues. The V segment lost 5 bases and the J segment 5 bases; nucleotides outside the gene matches: 4. The CDR3 region is CASSTDRGHEQYF. DNA for the CDR3: TGCGCCAGCAGTACGGACAGGGGCCACGAGCAGTACTTC.

This clone appeared once. The chain uses TRBV29-1 and TRBJ2-3, with TRBD1 matching over 7 bases. Germline assignment: CDR1 SQVTM and CDR2 ANQGSEA. CDR3 length: 15 amino acids. Germline trimming cut 4 bases from V and 1 base from J; bases unmatched to any gene: 8. The CDR3 spells CSVAATGVGTDTQYF. CDR3 DNA sequence: TGCAGCGTTGCGGCAACAGGGGTTGGCACAGATACGCAGTATTTT.

The rearrangement uses TRBV28 and TRBJ2-2; D call uncertain. The CDR3 runs to 15 residues. V was pared by 6 bases and J by 1 base, with 12 bases between. CDR1 MDHEN and CDR2 SYDVKM come from the germline V gene. The CDR3 nucleotides read TGTGCCAGCAGGACACCGGCCAAGAACACCGGGGAGCTGTTTTTT. Encoded protein: CASRTPAKNTGELFF.

The chain has TRBV4-3 and TRBJ1-4; D is uncertain. The CDR3 runs 14 residues. CDR1 is LGHNA and CDR2 is YSLEER in the germline V gene. The V end lost 0 bases, the J end lost 8 bases, and 10 bases lay between the germline ends. In nucleotides, the CDR3 is TGCGCCAGCAGCCAAGATCACGTGGGGGAAAAACTGTTTTTT. As protein: CASSQDHVGEKLFF.

About this clone: Different DNA sequences within this sample yield the same CDR3. The chain joins TRBV7-2 to TRBJ2-2; D is unclear. Germline V gives CDR1 SGHTA, CDR2 FQGNSA. V gave up 5 bases and J gave up 0 bases, with 7 bases separating them. The CDR3 extends over 14 amino acids. DNA for the CDR3: TGTGCCAGCAGCGCAGGATCGAACACCGGGGAGCTGTTTTTT. Translation gives CASSAGSNTGELFF.

V is TRBV5-1 and J is TRBJ2-5, with a weak D call TRBD1 (5 bases). The CDR3 has 16 amino acids. V lost 0 bases to trimming and J lost 7 bases, with 19 bases between them. Germline V CDR1 and CDR2: SGHRS, YFSETQ. CDR3 sequence reads: CASSLATDFLQGTQYF. The CDR3 coding sequence is TGCGCCAGCAGCTTGGCCACCGACTTCCTTCAGGGGACCCAGTACTTC.

The chain is built from TRBV27 and TRBJ1-2; a weak D match, TRBD1 (6 bases). Per germline, CDR1 MNHEY and CDR2 SMNVEV (reference sequence). The CDR3 has 14 amino acids. V was clipped by 3 bases and J by 7 bases, with 15 bases between them. The CDR3: CASSFLGGLFGYTF. As DNA, the CDR3 is TGTGCCAGCAGTTTTCTGGGGGGCCTCTTTGGCTACACCTTC.

The chain joins TRBV5-1 to TRBJ2-1, with D unclear. Per germline, CDR1 SGHRS and CDR2 YFSETQ. V shed 5 bases and J shed 0 bases, with 12 bases lying between them. CDR3 length: 15 residues. This chain's CDR3 is CASRSYYSSYNEQFF. The CDR3 nucleotides are TGCGCCAGCAGGAGCTATTATAGCTCCTACAATGAGCAGTTCTTC.

V gene TRBV9 combines with J gene TRBJ2-1; 7 positions match TRBD1. The CDR3 extends over 17 amino acids. Germline V gene sequence: CDR1 SGDLS, CDR2 YYNGEE. J lost 8 bases, V lost 5 bases, and 19 bases had no gene match. CDR3 sequence reads: CASSNHSQGVALHEQFF. DNA of the CDR3: TGTGCCAGCAGTAATCATTCGCAGGGGGTCGCTTTGCATGAGCAGTTCTTC.

Written as DNA, the CDR3 is TGTGCCAGCTCACCATTCGGGGGCCTCTACGAGCAGTACTTC. It translates to CASSPFGGLYEQYF. The chain joins TRBV18 to TRBJ2-7; perhaps D is TRBD1 or TRBD2 (6 bases each). This CDR3 region has 14 residues. The germline V gene encodes CDR1 KGHSH and CDR2 LQKENI. The germline V and J ends were trimmed by 2 bases and 3 bases, with 11 bases remaining between them.

This chain connects TRBV7-9 to TRBJ1-5; maybe TRBD1 (6 bases). V was cut by 5 bases and J by 7 bases, with 15 bases left in between. The CDR3 length is 14 residues. Germline-derived CDR1 and CDR2 are SEHNR and FQNEAQ (reference sequence). Written as DNA, the CDR3 is TGTGCCAGCAGCCCCTCTACAGGGTACCAGCCCCAGCATTTT. As protein: CASSPSTGYQPQHF.

V usage is TRBV9 and J usage is TRBJ2-3; D remains ambiguous. Germline loops: CDR1 SGDLS, CDR2 YYNGEE. V dropped 0 bases and J dropped 11 bases, with 19 bases sitting between them. This CDR3 contains 15 residues. The CDR3 protein is CASSVVERGESGQYF. CDR3 sequence (DNA): TGTGCCAGCAGCGTAGTAGAACGAGGCGAGTCCGGGCAGTATTTT.

J is TRBJ2-2 and V is TRBV5-1; D unclear. From germline, CDR1 is SGHRS and CDR2 YFSETQ. The CDR3 consists of 14 residues. Trimming pared 2 bases from V and 1 base from J, leaving 6 bases between. Here the CDR3 reads CASSFDKNTGELFF. DNA of the CDR3: TGCGCCAGCAGCTTCGACAAGAACACCGGGGAGCTGTTTTTT.

The J gene is TRBJ1-5, the V gene TRBV28, with D possibly being TRBD1 (5 bases). Germline values: CDR1 MDHEN, CDR2 SYDVKM. V shed 5 bases and J shed 3 bases, with 17 bases lying between them. The CDR3 is 16 residues long. The DNA for the CDR3 is TGTGCCAGCAGTCCGCCCTCGGGGGTTGCCAATCAGCCCCAGCATTTT. Translation gives CASSPPSGVANQPQHF.

This clone appeared once. Mismatch with germline at one junction end may stem from a read error. This chain links TRBV7-2 with TRBJ2-7; D is unclear. Germline CDR1 is SGHTA and CDR2 is FQGNSA. The CDR3 is made up of 12 amino acids. The CDR3 coding sequence is TGTGCCAGCAGCTTAGGTCCAAGGCCCACGCACTTC. Translated: CASSLGPRPTHF.